This paragraph reports one T cell receptor beta chain. The sample originates from a study of shared clonotypes between healthy human individuals. In the authors' methods: ImmunoSEQ only sent back junction sequences with no quality scores, so filtering was done differently. Generated by immunoSEQ multiplex PCR, the TCRdb table keeps only in-frame clones and is missing some. V and J calls and clone size are given by that table; D and trimming were obtained from the DNA. The sample has about 2.1 million clones, roughly 95% seen once; the top ten hold about 1.7%. CD45RO-negative CD8 cells positively selected for CCR7 made up the naive population, which excluded terminally differentiated effector memory CD45RA+ cells. Every donor was a Caucasian adult from Nashville, Tennessee. Trimming took 4 bases from V and 1 from J, leaving 8 bases between them. Germline assignment: CDR1 SGHDT and CDR2 YYEEEE. The CDR3 is 13 residues long.

The source is a man aged 18 to 30 in good health. Some clones in this sample may be carry-over from other donors' samples. Source material: naive CD8+ T cells from PBMCs. The chain links TRBV5-6 to TRBJ1-2; D unclear. DNA of the CDR3: TGTGCCAGCAGCGCTCCGGATAACTATGGCTACACCTTC. Encoded protein: CASSAPDNYGYTF. Full variable domain (outside the CDR3, taken from reference TRBV5-6 and TRBJ1-2): DAGVTQSPTHLIKTRGQQVTLRCSPKSGHDTVSWYQQALGQGPQFIFQYYEEEERQRGNFPDRFSGHQFPNYSSELNVNALLLGDSALYLCASSAPDNYGYTFGSGTRLTVV.